This T cell receptor (beta chain) was identified in a study of response to subunit inactivated influenza vaccine. One entry per CDR3 protein, called by TCRdb with MiXCR from the RT-PCR reads. The table lists hundreds of thousands of distinct CDR3 sequences, roughly 12% of them singletons. The CDR3 is made up of 13 amino acids. The ends were cut back, 2 bases at V and 3 bases at J, with 8 bases in the middle. Germline loops: CDR1 LGHDT, CDR2 YNNKEL (reference sequence). This clonotype showed up many times. These data were also filed under a second study, of T cells expressing NK-cell markers. This second study notes: The authors made TCR beta cDNA libraries by 5'RACE template switching. This switching added a universal primer site and UMIs. For about six donors, the dominant NKG2C+ clonotypes made up about 1.0-7.5% of their CD8+ T cells.

The input for sequencing was PBMCs from blood, taken on the day of vaccination. This rearrangement joins TRBV3-1 to TRBJ2-7; a possible D gene is TRBD1 (6 bases). The source is a man between 45 and 60 years old who received an inactivated influenza vaccine. The CDR3 loop reads CASSQKDSYEQYF. CDR3 in DNA: TGTGCCAGCAGCCAAAAGGACAGCTACGAGCAGTACTTC.